A selection of T cell receptor beta chains follows, all from one sample in a study of siplizumab effects on memory and regulatory T cells. The assay was immunoSEQ multiplex PCR, and TCRdb's table has in-frame clones only and misses some. The table lists 75,000 to 95,000 clones, 80% to 90% of them singletons. Material for sequencing was CD4+ T cells sorted from blood. These receptors originate from a human donor in good health. CDR3s include the opening cysteine and the closing phenylalanine or tryptophan. The D gene is left open where the match is weak. The size of a clone is reported for some rows only, either as once, few or many, or as a class for expanded clones.

D gene: TRBD1; V gene: TRBV5-4; J gene: TRBJ2-7; clone size: NA; CDR3 protein: CASSRPTGSSYEQYF; CDR3 DNA: TGTGCCAGCAGCCGCCCGACAGGGAGCTCCTACGAGCAGTACTTC
D gene: NA; V gene: TRBV27; J gene: TRBJ1-4; clone size: NA; CDR3 protein: CALDRTNEKLFF; CDR3 DNA: TGTGCCCTTGACAGAACTAATGAAAAACTGTTTTTT
D gene: NA; V gene: TRBV7-9; J gene: TRBJ1-1; clone size: NA; CDR3 protein: CASSLGGHPEAFF; CDR3 DNA: TGTGCCAGCAGCTTGGGGGGCCACCCTGAAGCTTTCTTT
D gene: NA; V gene: TRBV7-8; J gene: TRBJ2-7; clone size: NA; CDR3 protein: CASSLPGRSKKGQYF; CDR3 DNA: TGTGCCAGCAGCCTTCCCGGGAGAAGTAAGAAAGGGCAGTACTTC
D gene: NA; V gene: TRBV6-6; J gene: TRBJ1-1; clone size: once; CDR3 protein: CASTYRGWNTEAFF; CDR3 DNA: TGTGCCAGCACCTACCGGGGATGGAACACTGAAGCTTTCTTT
D gene: NA; V gene: TRBV25-1; J gene: TRBJ2-1; clone size: NA; CDR3 protein: CASRGHNYNEQFF; CDR3 DNA: TGTGCCAGCAGGGGACATAATTACAATGAGCAGTTCTTC
D gene: NA; V gene: TRBV6-1; J gene: TRBJ1-2; clone size: few; CDR3 protein: CASSEAGWGYTF; CDR3 DNA: TGTGCCAGCAGTGAAGCCGGCTGGGGCTACACCTTC
D gene: NA; V gene: TRBV18; J gene: TRBJ2-7; clone size: NA; CDR3 protein: CASSPNPSYEQYF; CDR3 DNA: TGTGCCAGCTCACCTAACCCCAGTTACGAGCAGTACTTC
D gene: NA; V gene: TRBV7-2; J gene: TRBJ2-7; clone size: NA; CDR3 protein: CASSLAWPDYEQYF; CDR3 DNA: TGTGCCAGCAGCTTAGCGTGGCCAGATTACGAGCAGTACTTC
D gene: TRBD1; V gene: TRBV29-1; J gene: TRBJ1-2; clone size: NA; CDR3 protein: CSAGTGAHYGYTF; CDR3 DNA: TGCAGCGCTGGGACAGGGGCCCACTATGGCTACACCTTC
D gene: TRBD1; V gene: TRBV6-4; J gene: TRBJ2-3; clone size: NA; CDR3 protein: CASSAGTGADTQYF; CDR3 DNA: TGTGCCAGCAGTGCCGGGACAGGGGCAGATACGCAGTATTTT
D gene: NA; V gene: TRBV4-1; J gene: TRBJ1-5; clone size: few; CDR3 protein: CASSQKTDGQPQHF; CDR3 DNA: TGCGCCAGCAGCCAAAAGACAGATGGGCAGCCCCAGCATTTT
D gene: NA; V gene: TRBV18; J gene: TRBJ1-6; clone size: NA; CDR3 protein: CASSDGRNSPLHF; CDR3 DNA: TGTGCCAGCTCGGACGGACGCAATTCACCCCTCCACTTT
D gene: NA; V gene: TRBV6-1; J gene: TRBJ1-2; clone size: NA; CDR3 protein: CASSEEGNGRYGYTF; CDR3 DNA: TGTGCCAGCAGTGAAGAAGGGAACGGCAGGTATGGCTACACCTTC
D gene: TRBD1; V gene: TRBV4-1; J gene: TRBJ1-4; clone size: once; CDR3 protein: CASSQSGTGDNEKLFF; CDR3 DNA: TGCGCCAGCAGCCAAAGTGGGACAGGAGATAATGAAAAACTGTTTTTT
D gene: NA; V gene: TRBV5-6; J gene: TRBJ2-3; clone size: NA; CDR3 protein: CASSLGLASTDTQYF; CDR3 DNA: TGTGCCAGCAGCTTGGGACTGGCTAGCACAGATACGCAGTATTTT
D gene: NA; V gene: TRBV7-9; J gene: TRBJ1-5; clone size: NA; CDR3 protein: CASNREYASNQPQHF; CDR3 DNA: TGTGCCAGCAACAGGGAGTATGCAAGCAATCAGCCCCAGCATTTT
D gene: NA; V gene: TRBV9; J gene: TRBJ2-1; clone size: NA; CDR3 protein: CASSVTGHTNEQFF; CDR3 DNA: TGTGCCAGCAGCGTAACGGGACATACCAATGAGCAGTTCTTC
D gene: NA; V gene: TRBV6-6; J gene: TRBJ1-2; clone size: NA; CDR3 protein: CASSPDINYGYTF; CDR3 DNA: TGTGCCAGCAGCCCAGACATTAACTATGGCTACACCTTC
D gene: NA; V gene: TRBV5-4; J gene: TRBJ1-1; clone size: NA; CDR3 protein: CASSWTGTANTEAFF; CDR3 DNA: TGTGCCAGCAGCTGGACCGGGACGGCGAACACTGAAGCTTTCTTT
D gene: TRBD2; V gene: TRBV14; J gene: TRBJ2-3; clone size: few; CDR3 protein: CASSRREGGDTQYF; CDR3 DNA: TGTGCCAGCAGCCGGCGGGAGGGCGGAGATACGCAGTATTTT
D gene: TRBD1; V gene: TRBV6-5; J gene: TRBJ2-7; clone size: once; CDR3 protein: CASSYRDRAYEQYF; CDR3 DNA: TGTGCCAGCAGTTACCGGGACAGAGCCTACGAGCAGTACTTC
D gene: NA; V gene: TRBV5-8; J gene: TRBJ2-1; clone size: NA; CDR3 protein: CASSLAKLETYSYNEQFF; CDR3 DNA: TGTGCCAGCAGCTTGGCTAAACTAGAGACTTACTCCTACAATGAGCAGTTCTTC
D gene: NA; V gene: TRBV28; J gene: TRBJ1-5; clone size: NA; CDR3 protein: CASSLEKNSNQPQHF; CDR3 DNA: TGTGCCAGCAGTTTGGAAAAAAATAGCAATCAGCCCCAGCATTTT
D gene: NA; V gene: TRBV6-9; J gene: TRBJ1-1; clone size: NA; CDR3 protein: CASSYSRGNIEAFF; CDR3 DNA: TGTGCCAGCAGTTACTCGAGAGGGAACATTGAAGCTTTCTTT
D gene: TRBD2; V gene: TRBV4-2; J gene: TRBJ2-3; clone size: NA; CDR3 protein: CASSPGLGTDTQYF; CDR3 DNA: TGTGCCAGCAGCCCGGGACTAGGGACCGATACGCAGTATTTT
D gene: NA; V gene: TRBV1; J gene: TRBJ2-5; clone size: NA; CDR3 protein: CTSSQPGTSGRASQETQYF; CDR3 DNA: TGCACCAGCAGCCAACCCGGGACTAGCGGGAGGGCCTCGCAAGAGACCCAGTACTTC
D gene: TRBD1; V gene: TRBV2; J gene: TRBJ2-1; clone size: NA; CDR3 protein: CASRAPTGKGSEQFF; CDR3 DNA: TGTGCCAGCAGGGCTCCGACAGGGAAAGGGAGTGAGCAGTTCTTC
D gene: TRBD2; V gene: TRBV10-1; J gene: TRBJ2-7; clone size: NA; CDR3 protein: CASSESPRGLAGGPGSYEQYF; CDR3 DNA: TGCGCCAGCAGTGAGTCGCCCAGGGGACTAGCGGGAGGGCCTGGCTCCTACGAGCAGTACTTC
D gene: NA; V gene: TRBV11-2; J gene: TRBJ2-2; clone size: NA; CDR3 protein: CASSATRIYANTGELFF; CDR3 DNA: TGTGCCAGCAGCGCAACTCGAATTTACGCGAACACCGGGGAGCTGTTTTTT
D gene: TRBD1; V gene: TRBV15; J gene: TRBJ2-3; clone size: NA; CDR3 protein: CATSRAGQGAGDTQYF; CDR3 DNA: TGTGCCACCAGCAGAGCAGGTCAGGGGGCTGGAGATACGCAGTATTTT
D gene: TRBD2; V gene: TRBV5-1; J gene: TRBJ2-1; clone size: NA; CDR3 protein: CASLGLAGDNEQFF; CDR3 DNA: TGCGCCAGCCTTGGACTAGCGGGAGACAATGAGCAGTTCTTC
D gene: NA; V gene: TRBV6-1; J gene: TRBJ2-7; clone size: NA; CDR3 protein: CASSPRVYGEQYF; CDR3 DNA: TGTGCCAGCAGTCCTCGGGTCTACGGCGAGCAGTACTTC
D gene: NA; V gene: TRBV11-2; J gene: TRBJ2-3; clone size: NA; CDR3 protein: CASSSRSPGDSSSPDTQYF; CDR3 DNA: TGTGCCAGCAGCTCCCGATCCCCCGGGGACTCCTCTTCCCCAGATACGCAGTATTTT
D gene: NA; V gene: TRBV7-9; J gene: TRBJ1-1; clone size: NA; CDR3 protein: CASSSTLGLRTEAFF; CDR3 DNA: TGTGCCAGCAGCTCAACCCTAGGGTTGCGGACTGAAGCTTTCTTT
D gene: NA; V gene: TRBV21-1; J gene: TRBJ2-5; clone size: NA; CDR3 protein: CASIPSGRDTLSKRTETQYF; CDR3 DNA: TGTGCCAGCATCCCATCAGGGAGGGACACCCTAAGTAAGCGGACAGAGACCCAGTACTTC
D gene: NA; V gene: TRBV27; J gene: TRBJ1-1; clone size: few; CDR3 protein: CASSFSGPGEAFF; CDR3 DNA: TGTGCCAGCAGTTTTTCCGGTCCGGGTGAAGCTTTCTTT
D gene: NA; V gene: TRBV5-1; J gene: TRBJ1-5; clone size: once; CDR3 protein: CASSPGTYSNQPQHF; CDR3 DNA: TGCGCCAGCAGCCCCGGGACGTATAGCAATCAGCCCCAGCATTTT
D gene: NA; V gene: TRBV19; J gene: TRBJ2-7; clone size: NA; CDR3 protein: CASSGPGNYEQYF; CDR3 DNA: TGTGCCAGTAGCGGACCAGGAAATTACGAGCAGTACTTC
D gene: TRBD2; V gene: TRBV9; J gene: TRBJ2-3; clone size: once; CDR3 protein: CASSAAGGSRTDTQYF; CDR3 DNA: TGTGCCAGCAGCGCCGCGGGGGGGAGTCGCACAGATACGCAGTATTTT